This TCR beta chain was recovered during a study of T cell responses to AZD1222 COVID-19 vaccine. About the study: Analyses pooled second doses at about 4 or about 12 weeks.

Germline loops: CDR1 SGHTA, CDR2 FQGNSA. The CDR3 length is 16 residues. Germline trimming cut 1 base from V and 1 base from J; bases unmatched to any gene: 4. Study observations and caveats: Unmutated variant regions reportedly attract nearly half of all spike-specific TCRs. Donors skewed white British and female; clonal diversity was possibly underestimated. Seropositive at baseline were only a handful of AZD1222 recipients.

Produced via immunoSEQ multiplex PCR; TCRdb's table is partial and in-frame only. The repertoire holds some 200,000 clones, with more than 75% as singletons. Turning to this clone: Its antigen is as yet unknown.

This specimen was peripheral blood, taken on day 0 of AZD1222 vaccination. The gene calls are TRBV7-2 and TRBJ2-5; 9 bases are a match to TRBD2. The source is an adult in good health. CDR3 region: CASSLGLAGSQETQYF. The CDR3 DNA reads TGTGCCAGCAGCTTAGGGCTAGCGGGGAGCCAAGAGACCCAGTACTTC.